This T cell receptor beta chain was identified in a study of T cells in tumors after PD-1 blockade. Overall study context: Prior checkpoint blockade, systemic immunosuppressant use, or anti-cancer therapy within 4 weeks excluded patients. Mean per blood sample: about 110,000 templates (roughly 22,000-270,000), roughly 34,000 unique clonotypes. Regarding the study as a whole: Blood contained approximately 40% of the tumor's TCR clonotypes.

The CDR3 totals 14 residues. CDR1 and CDR2 from the germline V gene are MNHNS and SASEGT. V was cut by 1 base and J by 4 bases, with 10 bases left in between. Only in-frame clones appear in the TCRdb table, and some are missing; sequencing was by immunoSEQ multiplex PCR. In the table there are tens of thousands of clones, roughly 78% of which are singletons. Tumor or blood genomic DNA was sequenced, with inputs of about 600 ng to 6,004 ng. About this clone itself: Antigen: not known.

The clonotype originates from a human donor with basal cell carcinoma. The V gene is TRBV6-1, the J gene TRBJ1-2; D perhaps matches TRBD1 (5 bases). Specimen: PBMCs, collected before anti-PD-1 treatment. CDR3 sequence: CASSEGQLFYGYTF. The CDR3 coding sequence is TGTGCCAGCAGTGAAGGACAGCTGTTCTATGGCTACACCTTC.